These T cell receptor beta chains were read from a single sample in a study of vaccination and CD4 T cells after COVID-19. From the PCR reads, TCRdb called clonotypes with MiXCR, one entry per CDR3 protein. The table shows approximately 15,000 distinct CDR3 sequences, with 20% to 25% occurring only once. Their antigens are not known. Sequenced material: CD4+ T cells from blood, cultured in vitro, taken before SARS-CoV-2 vaccination. The receptor source for this set is a human donor who received a COVID-19 vaccine. The CDR3 runs from the conserved cysteine through the conserved F or W. Fields, in order: V gene, J gene, clone size, D gene, CDR3 DNA, CDR3 protein. The D gene is left open where the match is weak. Clone sizes are given selectively: once, few, many, or a class where the clone is expanded.

>TRBV7-9|TRBJ2-1|-|-
TGTGCCAGCAGCTACACAGGGAATGAGCAGTTCTTC
CASSYTGNEQFF
>TRBV5-4|TRBJ1-6|few|TRBD1
TGTGCCAGCAGCGCAAAACAGGGGGCGGATAATTCACCCCTCCACTTT
CASSAKQGADNSPLHF
>TRBV2|TRBJ1-4|-|-
TGTGCCAGCAGGGTTCTCAGTAATAATGAAAAACTGTTTTTT
CASRVLSNNEKLFF
>TRBV5-1|TRBJ2-5|-|-
TGCGCCAGCAGCTTGGGGTCAGGCCGCCAAGAGACCCAGTACTTC
CASSLGSGRQETQYF
>TRBV6-2/TRBV6-3|TRBJ2-2|medium-sized|TRBD2
TGTGCCAGCAGTTCTGCTAGCGGGGGGATCGGGGAGCTGTTTTTT
CASSSASGGIGELFF
>TRBV12-5|TRBJ1-6|-|-
TGTGCTAGTGCCCCCCCAGGGGCAGGTTCACCCCTCCACTTT
CASAPPGAGSPLHF
>TRBV5-1|TRBJ1-3|-|-
TGCGCCAGCAGCTTGGATTACATGCGGGGAAACACCATATATTTT
CASSLDYMRGNTIYF
>TRBV21-1|TRBJ1-1|few|-
TGTGCCAGCATACAGGGGTCGAACACTGAAGCTTTCTTT
CASIQGSNTEAFF
>TRBV5-1|TRBJ2-3|-|-
TGCGCCAGCAGCTTGGTGAGAGGGGCTAATACAGATACGCAGTATTTT
CASSLVRGANTDTQYF
>TRBV30|TRBJ1-1|-|-
TGTGCCTGGAGTGTCGGGGGAAACACTGAAGCTTTCTTT
CAWSVGGNTEAFF
>TRBV21-1|TRBJ1-1|-|-
TGTGCCAGCAGCCCCCCCGGTCAACGTGCGCAGGTGAACACTGAAGCTTTCTTT
CASSPPGQRAQVNTEAFF
>TRBV2|TRBJ1-2|few|-
TGTGCCAGCAGTGAAGCAGGGTACAACTATGGCTACACCTTC
CASSEAGYNYGYTF
>TRBV18|TRBJ2-7|-|TRBD1
TGTGCCAGCACTAGGACAGGATCCTACGAGCAGTACTTC
CASTRTGSYEQYF
>TRBV2|TRBJ1-1|-|-
TGTGCCAGCAGGAGAGACGGGACTTTGGGCACTGAAGCTTTCTTT
CASRRDGTLGTEAFF
>TRBV6-1|TRBJ1-4|few|-
TGTGCCAGCAGGCCTGACAGGTCGGGAGAAAAACTGTTTTTT
CASRPDRSGEKLFF
>TRBV27|TRBJ2-1|-|TRBD2
TGTGCCAGCAGTTTAAAGCTAGCGGGGGTGGGGGAGCAGTTCTTC
CASSLKLAGVGEQFF
>TRBV7-2|TRBJ1-2|medium-sized|TRBD1
TGTGCCAGCAGCTTAGGGACAGGAGGGAGCAGGGGGGATGGCTACACCTTC
CASSLGTGGSRGDGYTF
>TRBV19|TRBJ2-2|-|TRBD1
TGTGCCAGTAGTCCTTTCACAGGGGGTAGTAACACCGGGGAGCTGTTTTTT
CASSPFTGGSNTGELFF
>TRBV5-1|TRBJ1-1|-|-
TGCGCCAGCAGGACGGGGGCAACGGGCACTGAAGCTTTCTTT
CASRTGATGTEAFF
>TRBV5-3|TRBJ1-2|-|TRBD1
TGTGCCAGCAAGCAGACAGGGGGCACTCATCATGGCTACACCTTC
CASKQTGGTHHGYTF
>TRBV15|TRBJ1-1|-|-
TGTGCCACCAGCAGAGTTCCCGCGGGGGCTTTCTTT
CATSRVPAGAFF
>TRBV6-1|TRBJ2-2|few|TRBD2
TGTGCCAGCAGTGAGGCGGGGGGCCGTAACACCGGGGAGCTGTTTTTT
CASSEAGGRNTGELFF
>TRBV10-2|TRBJ1-1|-|-
TGCGCCAGCAGGGAACGGCTGAACACTGAAGCTTTCTTT
CASRERLNTEAFF
>TRBV20-1|TRBJ2-6|few|TRBD2
TGCAGTGCTAGAAACCGACTAGCGGGGGCTTCTGGGGCCAACGTCCTGACTTTC
CSARNRLAGASGANVLTF
>TRBV18|TRBJ1-4|-|-
TGTGCCAGCATGGTCGGGGGAGATGAAAAACTGTTTTTT
CASMVGGDEKLFF
>TRBV24-1|TRBJ2-7|-|-
TGTGCCACCAGTGATTTGCCAAATTCGGGCAGGGCCTCCTACGAGCAGTACTTC
CATSDLPNSGRASYEQYF
>TRBV7-9|TRBJ1-6|few|-
TGTGCCAGCAGCTTTTTTGACAGTCGGAATTCACCCCTCCACTTT
CASSFFDSRNSPLHF
>TRBV5-4|TRBJ1-3|-|-
TGTGCCAGCAGCTTGGAACAGCGATCTGGAAACACCATATATTTT
CASSLEQRSGNTIYF
>TRBV24-1|TRBJ1-5|few|-
TGTGCCACCCGGGGGAAGGGCCCCAATCAGCCCCAGCATTTT
CATRGKGPNQPQHF
>TRBV6-1|TRBJ1-2|few|TRBD1
TGTGCCAGCAGTAACCGACAGGGGTCTAACTATGGCTACACCTTC
CASSNRQGSNYGYTF
>TRBV12-3/TRBV12-4|TRBJ1-5|few|-
TGTGCCAGCAGTTGGGTCAATCAGCCCCAGCATTTT
CASSWVNQPQHF
>TRBV4-1|TRBJ1-2|-|-
TGCGCCAGCAGCCAAGATAGGAGGCTCTATGGCTACACCTTC
CASSQDRRLYGYTF
>TRBV12-5|TRBJ1-5|few|-
TGTGCTAGTGGTTTAAGTGTAGTGGGTCAGCCCCAGCATTTT
CASGLSVVGQPQHF
>TRBV28|TRBJ2-7|few|-
TGTGCCAGCAGTTTAAGGGGTCACGAGCAGTACTTC
CASSLRGHEQYF
>TRBV7-2|TRBJ1-2|-|-
TGTGTCAGCAGCTTAACCCAGGGCTACTATGGCTACACCTTC
CVSSLTQGYYGYTF
>TRBV30|TRBJ1-3|-|-
TGTGCCTGGACCGGCGACGGGGGTAGGGGAAACACCATATATTTT
CAWTGDGGRGNTIYF
>TRBV12-3/TRBV12-4|TRBJ2-7|-|-
TGTGCCAGCAGCCCCTCCTACGAGCAGTACTTC
CASSPSYEQYF
>TRBV20-1|TRBJ1-4|few|TRBD1
TGCAGTGCCCAGGACAGGGGTAATGAAAAACTGTTTTTT
CSAQDRGNEKLFF
>TRBV6-2/TRBV6-3|TRBJ1-2|few|TRBD1
TGTGCCAGCAGTTGGAGGACAGGGTTTAACGATGGCTACACCTTC
CASSWRTGFNDGYTF
>TRBV24-1|TRBJ2-3|few|TRBD1
TGTGCCACCAGTGGTCGACAGGGGGCGTCAGATACGCAGTATTTT
CATSGRQGASDTQYF
>TRBV19|TRBJ2-5|-|TRBD1
TGTGCCAGTAGTATGGGGGACAGGGAGACCCAGTACTTC
CASSMGDRETQYF
>TRBV5-1|TRBJ2-1|-|-
TGCGCCAGCAGCTCGAGTAGGGGATCCTACAATGAGCAGTTCTTC
CASSSSRGSYNEQFF
>TRBV2|TRBJ2-1|-|-
TGTGCCAGCCGGGTGGGTAACAATGAGCAGTTCTTC
CASRVGNNEQFF
>TRBV20-1|TRBJ2-7|medium-sized|-
TGCAGTGCTAGAGAGGACACGCCCTCCTACGAGCAGTACTTC
CSAREDTPSYEQYF
>TRBV7-3|TRBJ2-1|-|TRBD1
TGTGCCAGCAGCTTAGAACAGGGGTTGTATATTGAGCAGTTCTTC
CASSLEQGLYIEQFF
>TRBV30|TRBJ2-3|few|TRBD2
TGTGCCTGGAGTGGGGAGTCGAGCGGGGGCCCAGATACGCAGTATTTT
CAWSGESSGGPDTQYF
>TRBV25-1|TRBJ2-5|few|TRBD2
TGTGCCAGCAGTGAGCCTAGCGGACACAAAGAGACCCAGTACTTC
CASSEPSGHKETQYF
>TRBV5-4|TRBJ1-2|-|-
TGTGCCAGCAGCTTTATTGGGAGCGGGCTCTATGGCTACACCTTC
CASSFIGSGLYGYTF
>TRBV21-1|TRBJ1-4|few|-
TGTGCCAGCAGCAAAGGAGACCGACGCCGCGGGGAACTGTTTTTT
CASSKGDRRRGELFF
>TRBV20-1|TRBJ1-2|medium-sized|-
TGCAGTGCTATACGGGGGCCCGTCTACACCTTC
CSAIRGPVYTF
>TRBV14|TRBJ1-6|few|-
TGTGCCAGCAGTCGGGGGGTGACCTATAATTCACCCCTCCACTTT
CASSRGVTYNSPLHF
>TRBV15|TRBJ2-7|-|TRBD1
TGTGCCACCAGCAGAGGGACAGGAAGTCATGGCGAGCAGTACTTC
CATSRGTGSHGEQYF
>TRBV19|TRBJ2-3|few|-
TGTGCCAGTAGTATAGGACTTCACACAGATACGCAGTATTTT
CASSIGLHTDTQYF